This TCR beta chain was sequenced for a study of blood T cell repertoires in COVID-19 (dated by TCRdb to the early 2020s). Turning to the overall study: Samples covering the acute and convalescent phases of COVID-19 were provided by collaborators in the United States, Italy and Spain. The material from the prospective study consisted of cDNA or gDNA derived from T cells, B-cell-depleted T cells, or PBMCs. The dataset comprised deeply sampled blood TCRbeta repertoires from subjects exposed to, actively infected with, or recovered from COVID-19. The repertoires were released in a freely available public database meant as a resource for research on the immune response to SARS-CoV-2. The samples were drawn from two sources: the first 160 participants of the ongoing ImmuneRACE study, and 950 to 1,500 subjects contributed by 6 global collaborators. A de-identified subject ID, COVID-19 status, age in years and sex were almost always included in the sample metadata. Where available, HLA class I and class II types were taken from metadata supplied by the sample provider and were not determined by assay-based typing. Overall study outcomes, separate from this receptor: The quantity of clinical and demographic metadata differed by source and by participant and was supplied without curation.

CDR1 and CDR2 are drawn from the germline V gene (reference sequence): DFQATT, SNEGSKA. Trimming leaves V shorter by 3 bases and J shorter by 7 bases, with the junction holding 8 bases beyond the gene matches. From the cysteine through the phenylalanine, the CDR3 covers 15 amino acids. This entry keeps only the CDR3 DNA: 45 bases, framed from base 1. TCRbeta CDR3 regions were amplified from genomic DNA by means of the immunoSEQ Assay, a bias-controlled multiplex PCR. Per the original workflow: The number of nucleated cells in each sample was estimated from the amplification of reference gene primers within the assay. Sequence reads were collapsed and filtered to measure the absolute abundance of every unique TCRbeta CDR3 rearrangement. Productive Simpson clonality was computed per sample as the square root of Simpson's diversity index over productive rearrangements. Drawn from immuneACCESS, this table holds only the in-frame rearrangements with V and J called that TCRdb kept. Clones are partly lost; checked studies trace under half to an unresolved V gene and leave the rest unexplained. For V, J and clone size, that table is used; D and trimming come from the DNA. This sample holds 150,000 to 200,000 clones; around four fifths were observed only once. 20% to 25% of the sample comes from the top ten.

Whole blood was collected in K2EDTA tubes by collaborating institutions according to the institutions' own protocols. For TCRbeta analysis, collaborator samples were shipped as frozen whole blood, as isolated PBMCs, or as DNA extracted from either sample type. Points on this clone: What this receptor recognizes is not known. No qualities accompany the bases; no much larger clone lies one base away.

The sample consisted of peripheral blood. The TCR comes from an elderly woman with acute or convalescent COVID-19. This sequence uses TRBV20-1 and TRBJ2-1; 11 bases in between match TRBD2. The DNA sequence follows: TGCAGTGCTAGTGGGACTAGCGGCAAATTTAATGAGCAGTTCTTC. Its translation reads: CSASGTSGKFNEQFF.